This TCR beta chain originates from a study of blood T cell repertoires in COVID-19. At the level of the study: Some COVID-19 samples were acute and others convalescent; all came from the United States, Italy and Spain.

Unmatched junction bases numbered 6, after V lost 5 bases and J lost 8 bases. Germline CDR1 LNHDA, CDR2 SQIVND (reference sequence). The CDR3 is 14 residues long. Cohort allocation depended upon clinical history that participants reported. Recovered status in Cohort 3 required two negative PCRs, clearance, or symptom resolution. The sample holds one count of this clone. Authors' processing steps: Using reference gene primer amplification, nucleated cell counts were estimated. Here immunoSEQ multiplex PCR was the method, and the copy in TCRdb shows in-frame clones only, minus some. V and J calls and clone size are copied from that table; D and trimming were computed from the DNA. The profile shows roughly 260,000 clones, over 75% of them singletons.

This sequence originates from a woman aged 50 to 65 who had recovered from COVID-19. This chain joins TRBV19 and TRBJ1-6; 7 nucleotides align to TRBD1. Sequencing input: PBMCs or T cells enriched from blood (not recorded which). The CDR3, as DNA: TGTGCCAGTAGTCAACGAACAGGGGATTCACCCCTCCACTTT. It codes for CASSQRTGDSPLHF. Full variable domain (outside the CDR3, taken from reference TRBV19 and TRBJ1-6): DGGITQSPKYLFRKEGQNVTLSCEQNLNHDAMYWYRQDPGQGLRLIYYSQIVNDFQKGDIAEGYSVSREKKESFPLTVTSAQKNPTAFYLCASSQRTGDSPLHFGNGTRLTVT.